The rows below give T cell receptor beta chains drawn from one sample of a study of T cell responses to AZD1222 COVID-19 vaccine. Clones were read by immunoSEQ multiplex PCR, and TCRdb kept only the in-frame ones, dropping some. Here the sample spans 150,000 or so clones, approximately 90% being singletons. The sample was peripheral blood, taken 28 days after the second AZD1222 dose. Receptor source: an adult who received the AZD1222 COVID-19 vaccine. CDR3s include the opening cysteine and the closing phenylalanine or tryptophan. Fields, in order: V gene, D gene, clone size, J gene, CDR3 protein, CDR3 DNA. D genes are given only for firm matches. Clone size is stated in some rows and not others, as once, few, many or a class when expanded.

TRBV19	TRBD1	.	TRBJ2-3	CASSIRRWGDGTALAGDTQYF	TGTGCCAGTAGTATTCGGCGATGGGGCGATGGGACAGCCTTGGCGGGAGATACGCAGTATTTT
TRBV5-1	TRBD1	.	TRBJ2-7	CASSPGTGGNEQYF	TGCGCCAGCAGCCCCGGGACAGGGGGTAACGAGCAGTACTTC
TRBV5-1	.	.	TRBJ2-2	CASSYDPNTGELFF	TGCGCCAGCAGCTACGACCCAAACACCGGGGAGCTGTTTTTT
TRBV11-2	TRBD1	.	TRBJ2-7	CASSRGTGFEQYF	TGTGCCAGCAGCCGCGGGACAGGGTTCGAGCAGTACTTC
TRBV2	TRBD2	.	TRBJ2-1	CATNDRTSGRGEQFF	TGTGCCACCAACGACCGGACTAGCGGGAGGGGTGAGCAGTTCTTC
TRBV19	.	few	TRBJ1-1	CASSVAGSTEAFF	TGTGCCAGTAGTGTCGCTGGGAGCACTGAAGCTTTCTTT
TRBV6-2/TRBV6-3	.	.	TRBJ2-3	CASSFRRSTDTQYF	TGTGCCAGCAGTTTTCGACGGAGCACAGATACGCAGTATTTT
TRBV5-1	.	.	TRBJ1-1	CASSFGPGLGTEAFF	TGCGCCAGCAGCTTTGGTCCGGGGCTGGGGACTGAAGCTTTCTTT
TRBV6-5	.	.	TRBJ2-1	CASTRGEAQFF	TGTGCCAGCACCAGGGGTGAGGCGCAGTTCTTC
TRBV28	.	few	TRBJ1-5	CAINRDSNQPQHF	TGTGCCATCAACCGGGACAGCAATCAGCCCCAGCATTTT
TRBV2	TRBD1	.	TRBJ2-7	CASRSGQGAYEQYF	TGTGCCAGCAGATCGGGACAGGGAGCCTACGAGCAGTACTTC
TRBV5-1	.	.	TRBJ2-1	CASNRAGEYNEQFF	TGCGCCAGCAATAGGGCAGGGGAATACAATGAGCAGTTCTTC
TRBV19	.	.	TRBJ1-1	CASSGWKFQDTEAFF	TGTGCCAGTAGTGGGTGGAAATTTCAGGACACTGAAGCTTTCTTT
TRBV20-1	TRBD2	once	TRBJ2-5	CSKLAGETQYF	TGCAGCAAACTAGCGGGAGAGACCCAGTACTTC
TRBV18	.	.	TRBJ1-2	CASSPQSGSPNGYTF	TGTGCCAGCTCACCACAATCTGGCAGCCCGAATGGCTACACCTTC
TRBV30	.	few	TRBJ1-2	CAWSPKGLNYGYTF	TGTGCCTGGAGCCCCAAAGGGCTTAACTATGGCTACACCTTC
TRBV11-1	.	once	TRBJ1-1	CASSSDSLNTEAFF	TGTGCCAGCAGCTCGGACAGTTTGAACACTGAAGCTTTCTTT
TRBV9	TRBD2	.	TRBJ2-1	CASSPRGSGSAHEQFF	TGTGCCAGCAGCCCCCGGGGTAGCGGGAGCGCCCATGAGCAGTTCTTC
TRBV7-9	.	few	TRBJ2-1	CASSSERSEQFF	TGTGCCAGCAGCTCAGAGAGGTCAGAGCAGTTCTTC
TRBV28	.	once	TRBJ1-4	CASSSQGSLGQLFF	TGTGCCAGCAGTTCCCAGGGGTCTTTAGGCCAACTGTTTTTT
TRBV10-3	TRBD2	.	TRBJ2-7	CAISAPLAGVSYEQYF	TGTGCCATCAGTGCCCCACTAGCGGGAGTTTCCTACGAGCAGTACTTC
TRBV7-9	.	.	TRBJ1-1	CASSSGAEAFF	TGTGCCAGCAGCTCGGGGGCTGAAGCTTTCTTT
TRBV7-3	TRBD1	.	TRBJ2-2	CASSYTPGQGIAGELFF	TGTGCCAGCAGCTACACCCCGGGACAGGGTATTGCCGGGGAGCTGTTTTTT